This T cell receptor (beta chain) was profiled in a study of blood T cell repertoires in COVID-19. Repertoires were generated with immunoSEQ multiplex PCR, while TCRdb's copy carries only in-frame clones and drops some. This sample has a few hundred thousand clones, with approximately 82% found just once. The junction had 8 bases not matched to a gene; V was cut back by 5 bases and J by 5 bases. The germline V gene encodes CDR1 LGHDT and CDR2 YNNKEL (reference sequence). This CDR3 is 15 amino acids long. The sample comprised peripheral blood. The sequence derives from a man aged 45-65 years with active or convalescent COVID-19. The V call is TRBV3-1 (or the pseudogene TRBV3-2), the J call TRBJ2-1; 8 bases fit TRBD2. The CDR3 nucleotides read TGTGCCAGCAGCTCTAGCACTAGCGGACACAATGAGCAGTTCTTC. Its protein is CASSSSTSGHNEQFF.